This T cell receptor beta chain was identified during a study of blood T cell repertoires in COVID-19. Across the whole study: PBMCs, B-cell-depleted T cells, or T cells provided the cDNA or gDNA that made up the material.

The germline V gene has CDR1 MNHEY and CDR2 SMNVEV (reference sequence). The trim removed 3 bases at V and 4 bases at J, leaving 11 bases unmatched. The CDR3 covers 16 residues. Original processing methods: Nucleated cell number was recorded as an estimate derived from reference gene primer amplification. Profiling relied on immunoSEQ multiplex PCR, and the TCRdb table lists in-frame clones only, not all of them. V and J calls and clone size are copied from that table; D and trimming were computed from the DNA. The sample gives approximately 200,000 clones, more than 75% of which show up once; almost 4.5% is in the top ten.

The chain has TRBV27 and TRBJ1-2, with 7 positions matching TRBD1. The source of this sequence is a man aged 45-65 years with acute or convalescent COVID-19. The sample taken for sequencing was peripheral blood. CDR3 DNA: TGTGCCAGCAGTTTTCGGTTCCATACAGGGGTCTATGGCTACACCTTC. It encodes CASSFRFHTGVYGYTF.